This T cell receptor beta chain was recovered during a study of CD8 T cells in Susac syndrome (dated by TCRdb to between 2019 and 2020). Some background on the complete study: Repertoire sequencing was used to test whether CD8+ T cell activation and differentiation in Susac syndrome was antigen driven. The study compared CD8+ T cell repertoire clonality among eleven to twelve healthy donors, roughly 14 Susac syndrome patients and roughly 16 multiple sclerosis patients.

V is pruned by 0 bases and J by 2 bases, leaving 8 bases of the junction without a gene match. From the cysteine through the phenylalanine, the CDR3 covers 18 amino acids. The sequence is cut down to CDR3 DNA, 54 bases in frame from base 1. High-throughput TCR beta sequencing profiled peripheral blood CD8+ and CD4+ T cells from healthy donors, Susac syndrome patients and multiple sclerosis patients. Multiple sclerosis controls were treatment-naive patients with stable or active relapsing-remitting disease fulfilling revised McDonald criteria. Bulk CD8+ and CD4+ T cells were purified by magnetic negative isolation, whereas CD8+ TEMRA cells were enriched by FACS. Blood was collected in EDTA tubes and processed within 24 hours, with PBMCs isolated through density gradient centrifugation. PBMCs intended for TCR sequencing were cryopreserved in liquid nitrogen and thawed later in a water bath at 37 degrees C. A purity of at least 90% was achieved for sorted or isolated CD4+, CD8+ and CD8+ TEMRA cells.

RNA was extracted using the RNeasy kit, and roughly 0.5 to 1 microgram was reverse transcribed with random hexamers. The immunoSEQ multiplex PCR assay, covering 54 Vbeta and 13 Jbeta segments, was used to amplify TCR beta CDR3 regions. PCR amplification bias was corrected by using a synthetic template baseline for primer optimization and computational correction. Processing in the source paper ran as follows. Reads were annotated to V, D and J genes according to IMGT and were analyzed with immunoSEQ Analyzer, with only productive sequences retained. Clonality was calculated as one minus the Shannon entropy normalized by log2 of the number of productive unique sequences. For each patient and control, public and private clones were evaluated among the 100 most prevalent clones. Susac-specific clones were defined as absent from healthy and MS cohorts, 1052 published viral clones and other ImmuneACCESS disease sequences. TCRdb ran its own pipeline on the public reads, namely fastp trimming at Q25 and MiXCR clone calling, and kept in-frame beta chains. When rows share a CDR3 protein, they turn into one entry using the most common DNA and genes. TCRdb's processing, not the study's, gives the V and J calls here. Here the sample has approximately 300,000 distinct CDR3 sequences; over 75% occur a single time. The ten biggest clones cover around 0.21% of the sample.

A remark on this clonotype: Its antigen target is currently unknown. No base quality values were provided; no much bigger clone lies one nucleotide off.

Here is what the overall study found, with its caveats: The number of individuals in the TCR sequencing and HLA analysis was recognized as being relatively small.

The sequence was obtained from a human donor with multiple sclerosis. The chain employs TRBV12-3 or TRBV12-4 and TRBJ2-2, with 8 bases aligning to TRBD1. The sequencing sample was made of CD8+ T cells from PBMCs. The DNA reads as follows: TGTGCCAGCAGTTTAGCGCTACGGGGACAGGCCAACACCGGGGAGCTGTTTTTT. Translated, this is CASSLALRGQANTGELFF.